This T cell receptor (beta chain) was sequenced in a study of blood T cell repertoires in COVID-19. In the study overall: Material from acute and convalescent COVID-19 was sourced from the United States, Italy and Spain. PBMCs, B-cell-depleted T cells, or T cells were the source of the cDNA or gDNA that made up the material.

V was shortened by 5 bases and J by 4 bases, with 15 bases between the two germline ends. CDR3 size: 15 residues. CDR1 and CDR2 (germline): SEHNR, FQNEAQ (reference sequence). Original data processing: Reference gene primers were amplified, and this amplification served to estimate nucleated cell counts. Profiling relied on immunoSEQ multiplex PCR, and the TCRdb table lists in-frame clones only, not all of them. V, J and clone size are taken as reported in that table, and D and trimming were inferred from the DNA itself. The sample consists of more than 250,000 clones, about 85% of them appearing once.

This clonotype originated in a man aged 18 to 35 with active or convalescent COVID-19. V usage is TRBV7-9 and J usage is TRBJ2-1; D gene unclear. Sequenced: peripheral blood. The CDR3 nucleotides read TGTGCCAGCAGCCGCATAGAGGCGGTTTACAATGAGCAGTTCTTC. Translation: CASSRIEAVYNEQFF.